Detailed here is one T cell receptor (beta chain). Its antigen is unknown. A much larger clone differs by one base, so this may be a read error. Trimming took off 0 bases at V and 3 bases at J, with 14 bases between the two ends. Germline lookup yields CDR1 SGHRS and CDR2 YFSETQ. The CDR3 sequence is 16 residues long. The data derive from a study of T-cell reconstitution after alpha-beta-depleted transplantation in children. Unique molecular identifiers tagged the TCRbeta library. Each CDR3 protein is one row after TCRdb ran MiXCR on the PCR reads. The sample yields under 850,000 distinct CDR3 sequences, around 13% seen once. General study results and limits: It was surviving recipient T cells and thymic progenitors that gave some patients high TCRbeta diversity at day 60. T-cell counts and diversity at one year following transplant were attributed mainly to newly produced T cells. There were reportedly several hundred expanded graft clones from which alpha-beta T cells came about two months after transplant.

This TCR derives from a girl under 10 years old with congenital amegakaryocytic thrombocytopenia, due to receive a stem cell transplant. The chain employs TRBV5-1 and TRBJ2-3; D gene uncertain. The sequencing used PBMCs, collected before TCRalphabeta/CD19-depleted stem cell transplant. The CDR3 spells CASSLAATTVTDTQYF. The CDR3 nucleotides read TGCGCCAGCAGCTTGGCGGCGACCACCGTTACAGATACGCAGTATTTT.